One sample yielded the 10 T cell receptor beta chains listed below, sequenced in a study of blood T cell repertoires in COVID-19. TCRdb keeps only in-frame clones here, not all; method: immunoSEQ multiplex PCR. The sample carries some 200,000 clones, around 80% recorded once. Sequenced material: peripheral blood. The receptors stem from a woman between 35 and 50 years old with acute or convalescent COVID-19.

In this sample, this clone turned up a few times. This sequence joins TRBV5-1 and TRBJ2-1; 12 bases fit TRBD2. V trimming: 4 bases; J trimming: 4 bases; junction bases outside the gene matches: 6. The length of the CDR3 is 16 residues. Per germline, CDR1 SGHRS and CDR2 YFSETQ. CDR3 region: CASSPPGTSGYNEQFF. CDR3 coding DNA: TGCGCCAGCAGCCCACCCGGGACTAGCGGGTACAATGAGCAGTTCTTC.

On this clone itself: At the DNA level, this CDR3 is encoded by other sequences in the same sample as well. This chain links TRBV4-3 with TRBJ2-7, with D possibly TRBD2 on 6 matching bases. This CDR3 has 14 amino acids. Germline V gene sequence: CDR1 LGHNA, CDR2 YSLEER. V lost 0 bases, J lost 0 bases, and 6 bases lay in between. The CDR3 DNA reads as TGCGCCAGCAGCCAAGATAGCGGCTCCTACGAGCAGTACTTC. It specifies CASSQDSGSYEQYF.

This clone was detected a few times. This rearrangement joins TRBV29-1 to TRBJ1-1; TRBD1 agrees at 9 bases. Germline CDR1 SQVTM, CDR2 ANQGSEA. V shed 6 bases and J 5 bases; nucleotides not matched to a gene: 7. The CDR3 covers 13 residues. The CDR3 DNA is TGCAGCGTAGACGGACAGGGGAATACTGAAGCTTTCTTT. Translated: CSVDGQGNTEAFF. The full variable domain, rest sourced from reference TRBV29-1 and TRBJ1-1, is SAVISQKPSRDICQRGTSLTIQCQVDSQVTMMFWYRQQPGQSLTLIATANQGSEATYESGFVIDKFPISRPNLTFSTLTVSNMSPEDSSIYLCSVDGQGNTEAFFGQGTRLTVV.

The chain has TRBV11-2 and TRBJ2-3; maybe TRBD1 (7 bases). V gave up 5 bases and J gave up 0 bases, with 18 bases separating them. This CDR3 region has 17 residues. CDR1 SGHAT and CDR2 FQNNGV come from the germline V gene. CDR3 nucleotides: TGTGCCAGCAGCGCCTCAGGGGGGATGACTAGCACAGATACGCAGTATTTT. It yields the protein CASSASGGMTSTDTQYF.

The V gene is TRBV19, the J gene TRBJ1-1, with D unclear. There are 15 residues in the CDR3. V lost 5 bases and J lost 2, with 15 bases in between. In germline, CDR1 is LNHDA, CDR2 SQIVND (reference sequence). The CDR3 DNA is TGTGCCAGTAGTCCGAGGGCCTCGGCTAACACTGAAGCTTTCTTT. This gives the protein CASSPRASANTEAFF.

This chain joins TRBV14 and TRBJ1-6; D is ambiguous. Trimming took off 2 bases at V and 10 bases at J, with 9 bases between the two ends. The CDR3 has 13 amino acids. Germline-derived CDR1 and CDR2 are SGHDN and FVKESK. The CDR3 DNA reads as TGTGCCAGCAGCCAACTGGACTTGTCACCCCTCCACTTT. It codes for CASSQLDLSPLHF.

The rearrangement uses TRBV9 and TRBJ1-2; TRBD1 aligns across 9 bases. CDR1 and CDR2 (germline): SGDLS, YYNGEE. The CDR3 length is 17 residues. J gave up 2 bases and V 4 bases, and 12 bases lay outside the gene matches. The CDR3 is CASSPSSPGTGNYGYTF. The CDR3 coding sequence is TGTGCCAGCAGCCCATCAAGCCCGGGGACAGGGAACTATGGCTACACCTTC.

This chain connects TRBV4-3 to TRBJ2-7, with TRBD2 matching 11 bases. This CDR3 is 17 amino acids long. V dropped 0 bases and J dropped 2; count of bases not matched to a gene: 6. Germline V CDR1 and CDR2: LGHNA, YSLEER. The CDR3 loop is CASSQEWGLADTYEQYF. The CDR3 DNA sequence: TGCGCCAGCAGCCAAGAATGGGGACTAGCGGATACCTACGAGCAGTACTTC.

This sequence joins TRBV6-2 or TRBV6-3 and TRBJ2-7; D is uncertain. The germline gives CDR1 MNHEY, CDR2 SVGEGT. CDR3 size: 12 residues. The V gene lost 3 bases and the J gene lost 4 bases, with 7 bases spanning the gap. The DNA of the CDR3 is TGTGCCAGCAGTTATTCCCCTTACGAGCAGTACTTC. Amino acids: CASSYSPYEQYF.

This chain connects TRBV5-1 to TRBJ1-3, with D possibly TRBD1 on 5 matching bases. Trimming took 3 bases from V and 2 from J, leaving 9 bases between them. This CDR3 is 14 amino acids long. Per germline, CDR1 SGHRS and CDR2 YFSETQ. DNA of the CDR3: TGCGCCAGCAGCTCCGGGGGGACTGGAAACACCATATATTTT. This codes for CASSSGGTGNTIYF.